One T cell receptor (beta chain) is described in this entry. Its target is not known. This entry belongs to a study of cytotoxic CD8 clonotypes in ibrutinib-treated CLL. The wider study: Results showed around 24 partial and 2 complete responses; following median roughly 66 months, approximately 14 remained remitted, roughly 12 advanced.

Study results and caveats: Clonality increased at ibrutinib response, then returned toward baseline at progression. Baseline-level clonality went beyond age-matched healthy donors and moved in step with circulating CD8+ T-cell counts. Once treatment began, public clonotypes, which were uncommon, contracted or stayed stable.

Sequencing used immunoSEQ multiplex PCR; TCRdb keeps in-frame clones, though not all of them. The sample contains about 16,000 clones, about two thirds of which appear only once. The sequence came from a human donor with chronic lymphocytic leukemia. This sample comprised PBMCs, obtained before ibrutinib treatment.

The CDR3 DNA reads as TGCGCCAGCAGCTCCACCCCGGGACTGTATACCGGGGAGCTGTTTTTT. As protein: CASSSTPGLYTGELFF. The V call is TRBV5-1, the J call TRBJ2-2, with a tentative D call TRBD2 (6 bases). CDR3 length equals 16 residues. Germline CDR1 is SGHRS and CDR2 is YFSETQ. The germline V and J ends were trimmed by 3 bases and 5 bases, with 17 bases remaining between them.